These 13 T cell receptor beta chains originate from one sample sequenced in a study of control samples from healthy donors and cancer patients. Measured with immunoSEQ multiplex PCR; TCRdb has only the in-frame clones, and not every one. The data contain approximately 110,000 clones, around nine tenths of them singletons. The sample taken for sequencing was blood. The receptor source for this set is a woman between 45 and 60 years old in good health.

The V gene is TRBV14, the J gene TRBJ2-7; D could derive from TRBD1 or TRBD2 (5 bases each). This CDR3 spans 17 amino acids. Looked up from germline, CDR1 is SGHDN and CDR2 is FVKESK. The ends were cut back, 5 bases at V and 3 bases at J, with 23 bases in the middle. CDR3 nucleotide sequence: TGTGCCAGCAGCGAGGGACGACAGTTCTCGTCATGCTACGAGCAGTACGTC. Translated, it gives CASSEGRQFSSCYEQYV.

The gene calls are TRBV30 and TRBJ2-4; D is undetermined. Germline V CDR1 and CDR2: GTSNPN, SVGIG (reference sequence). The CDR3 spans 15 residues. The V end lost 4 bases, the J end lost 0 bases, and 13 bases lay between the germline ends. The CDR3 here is CAWNVDRLAKNIQYF. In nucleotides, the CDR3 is TGTGCCTGGAACGTGGATCGACTAGCCAAAAACATTCAGTACTTC.

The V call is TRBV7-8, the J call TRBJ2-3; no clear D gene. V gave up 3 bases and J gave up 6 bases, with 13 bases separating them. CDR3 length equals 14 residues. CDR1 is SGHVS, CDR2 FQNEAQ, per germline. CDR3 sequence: CASSFGRAQDTQYF. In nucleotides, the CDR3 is TGTGCCAGCAGCTTTGGTAGGGCCCAGGATACGCAGTATTTT.

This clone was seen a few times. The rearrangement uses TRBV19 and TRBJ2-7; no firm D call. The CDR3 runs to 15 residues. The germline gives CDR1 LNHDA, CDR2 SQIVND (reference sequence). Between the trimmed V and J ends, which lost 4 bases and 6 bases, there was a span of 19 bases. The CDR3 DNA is TGTGCCAGTAGTACCATACCTGGGTATGGTCTCGAGCAGTACTTC. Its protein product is CASSTIPGYGLEQYF.

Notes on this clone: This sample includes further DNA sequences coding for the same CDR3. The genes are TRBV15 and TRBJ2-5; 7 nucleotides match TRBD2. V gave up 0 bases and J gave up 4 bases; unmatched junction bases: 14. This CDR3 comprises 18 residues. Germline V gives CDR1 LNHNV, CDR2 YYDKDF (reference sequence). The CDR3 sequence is CATSRDGGVGGWGETQYF. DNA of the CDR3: TGTGCCACCAGCAGAGATGGGGGTGTGGGAGGGTGGGGAGAGACCCAGTACTTC.

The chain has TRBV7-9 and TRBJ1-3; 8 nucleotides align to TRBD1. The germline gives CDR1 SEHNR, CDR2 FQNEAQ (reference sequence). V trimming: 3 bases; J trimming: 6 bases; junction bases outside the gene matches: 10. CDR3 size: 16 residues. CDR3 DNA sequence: TGTGCCAGCAGCTTGGACAGGGCACTGGGAATAAACACCATATATTTT. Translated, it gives CASSLDRALGINTIYF.

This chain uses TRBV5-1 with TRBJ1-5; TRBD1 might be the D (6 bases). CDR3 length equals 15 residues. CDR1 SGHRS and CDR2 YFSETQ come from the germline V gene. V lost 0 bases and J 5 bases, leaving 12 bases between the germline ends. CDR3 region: CASSLEGGDHQPQHF. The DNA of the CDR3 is TGCGCCAGCAGCTTGGAGGGGGGGGACCATCAGCCCCAGCATTTT.

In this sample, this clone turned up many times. Written as DNA, the CDR3 is TGTGCCAGCAGCTTTGGTCGTTTCGTGGCGGGGGATCAGCCCCAGCATTTT. Protein: CASSFGRFVAGDQPQHF. V usage is TRBV5-6 and J usage is TRBJ1-5; D is possibly TRBD1 (5 bases). Per the germline V gene, CDR1 is SGHDT and CDR2 is YYEEEE. The V gene lost 2 bases and the J gene lost 5 bases, with 20 bases spanning the gap. The CDR3 is made up of 17 amino acids.

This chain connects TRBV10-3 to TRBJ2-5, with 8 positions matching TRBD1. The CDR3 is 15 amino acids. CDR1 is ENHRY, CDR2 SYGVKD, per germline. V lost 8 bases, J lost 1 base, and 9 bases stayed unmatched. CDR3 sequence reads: CAISPGTGFQETQYF. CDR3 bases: TGTGCCATCTCTCCCGGGACAGGATTCCAAGAGACCCAGTACTTC.

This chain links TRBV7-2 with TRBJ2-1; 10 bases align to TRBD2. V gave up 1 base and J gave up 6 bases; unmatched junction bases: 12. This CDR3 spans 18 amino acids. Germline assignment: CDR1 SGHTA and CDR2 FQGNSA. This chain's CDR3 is CASSLDTLAGAILNEQFF. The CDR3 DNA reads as TGTGCCAGCAGCTTAGACACCCTAGCGGGAGCGATACTCAATGAGCAGTTCTTC.

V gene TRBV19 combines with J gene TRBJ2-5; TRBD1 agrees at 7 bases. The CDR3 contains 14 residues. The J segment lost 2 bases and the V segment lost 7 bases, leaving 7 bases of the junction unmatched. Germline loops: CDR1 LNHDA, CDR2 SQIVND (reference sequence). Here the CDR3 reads CASNNRDRQETQYF. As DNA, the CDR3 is TGTGCCAGTAATAACCGGGACAGACAAGAGACCCAGTACTTC.

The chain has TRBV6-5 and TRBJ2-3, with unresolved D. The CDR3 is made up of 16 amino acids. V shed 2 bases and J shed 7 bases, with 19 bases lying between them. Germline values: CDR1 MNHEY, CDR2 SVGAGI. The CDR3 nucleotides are TGTGCCAGCAGTTACCTGGCCCCAGTCAGCGCATATACGCAGTATTTT. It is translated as CASSYLAPVSAYTQYF.

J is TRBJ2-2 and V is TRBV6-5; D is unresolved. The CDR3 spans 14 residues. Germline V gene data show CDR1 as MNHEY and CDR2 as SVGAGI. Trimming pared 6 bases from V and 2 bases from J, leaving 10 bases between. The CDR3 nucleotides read TGTGCCAGCAGCTGGAGACAAAACACCGGGGAGCTGTTTTTT. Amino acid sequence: CASSWRQNTGELFF.